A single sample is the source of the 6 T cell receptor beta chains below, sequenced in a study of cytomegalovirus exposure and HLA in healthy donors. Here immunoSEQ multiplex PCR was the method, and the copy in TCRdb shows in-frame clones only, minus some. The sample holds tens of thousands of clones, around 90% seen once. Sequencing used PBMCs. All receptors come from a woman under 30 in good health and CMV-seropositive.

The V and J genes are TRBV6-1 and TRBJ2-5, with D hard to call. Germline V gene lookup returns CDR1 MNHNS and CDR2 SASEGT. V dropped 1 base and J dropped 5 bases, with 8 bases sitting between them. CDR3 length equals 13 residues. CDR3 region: CASSEGLRETQYF. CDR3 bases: TGTGCCAGCAGTGAAGGATTGAGGGAGACCCAGTACTTC.

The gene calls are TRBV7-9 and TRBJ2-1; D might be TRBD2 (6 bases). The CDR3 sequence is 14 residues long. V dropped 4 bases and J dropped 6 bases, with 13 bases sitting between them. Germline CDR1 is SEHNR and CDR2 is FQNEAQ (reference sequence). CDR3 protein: CASSSATSANEQFF. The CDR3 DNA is TGTGCCAGCAGCTCAGCGACTAGTGCCAATGAGCAGTTCTTC.

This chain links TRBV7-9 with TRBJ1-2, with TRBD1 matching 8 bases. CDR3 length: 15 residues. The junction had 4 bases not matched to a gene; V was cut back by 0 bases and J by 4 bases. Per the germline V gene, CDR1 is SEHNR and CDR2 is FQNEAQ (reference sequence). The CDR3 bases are TGTGCCAGCAGCTTAGCCAGGGGGCCCCTCTATGGCTACACCTTC. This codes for CASSLARGPLYGYTF.

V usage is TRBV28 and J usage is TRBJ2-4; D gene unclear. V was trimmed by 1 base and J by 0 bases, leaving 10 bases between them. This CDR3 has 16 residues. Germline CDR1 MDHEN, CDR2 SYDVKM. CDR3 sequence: CASSLYENLAKNIQYF. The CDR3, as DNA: TGTGCCAGCAGTTTATACGAGAATCTAGCCAAAAACATTCAGTACTTC.

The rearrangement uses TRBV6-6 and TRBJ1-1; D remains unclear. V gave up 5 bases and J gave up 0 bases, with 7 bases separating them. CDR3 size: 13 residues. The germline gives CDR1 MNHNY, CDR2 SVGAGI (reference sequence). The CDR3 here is CASSNQVNTEAFF. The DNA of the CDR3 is TGTGCCAGCAGTAACCAGGTGAACACTGAAGCTTTCTTT.

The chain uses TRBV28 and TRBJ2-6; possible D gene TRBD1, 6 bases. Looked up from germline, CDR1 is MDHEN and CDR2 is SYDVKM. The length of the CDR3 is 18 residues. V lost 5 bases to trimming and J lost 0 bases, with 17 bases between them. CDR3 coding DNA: TGTGCCAGCAGTCCTACAGGGAGACCTCTCTCTGGGGCCAACGTCCTGACTTTC. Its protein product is CASSPTGRPLSGANVLTF.